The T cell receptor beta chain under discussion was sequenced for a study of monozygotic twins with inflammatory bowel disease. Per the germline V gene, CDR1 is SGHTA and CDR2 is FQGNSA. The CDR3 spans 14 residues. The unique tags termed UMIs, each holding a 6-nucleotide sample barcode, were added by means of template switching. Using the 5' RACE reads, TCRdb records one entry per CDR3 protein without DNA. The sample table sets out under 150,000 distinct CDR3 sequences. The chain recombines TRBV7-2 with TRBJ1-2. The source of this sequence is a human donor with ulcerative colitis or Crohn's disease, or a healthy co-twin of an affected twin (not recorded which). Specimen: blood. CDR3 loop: CASSLFGVNYGYTF. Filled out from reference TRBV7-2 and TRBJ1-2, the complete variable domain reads GAGVSQSPSNKVTEKGKDVELRCDPISGHTALYWYRQSLGQGLEFLIYFQGNSAPDKSGLPSDRFSAERTGGSVSTLTIQRTQQEDSAVYLCASSLFGVNYGYTFGSGTRLTVV.